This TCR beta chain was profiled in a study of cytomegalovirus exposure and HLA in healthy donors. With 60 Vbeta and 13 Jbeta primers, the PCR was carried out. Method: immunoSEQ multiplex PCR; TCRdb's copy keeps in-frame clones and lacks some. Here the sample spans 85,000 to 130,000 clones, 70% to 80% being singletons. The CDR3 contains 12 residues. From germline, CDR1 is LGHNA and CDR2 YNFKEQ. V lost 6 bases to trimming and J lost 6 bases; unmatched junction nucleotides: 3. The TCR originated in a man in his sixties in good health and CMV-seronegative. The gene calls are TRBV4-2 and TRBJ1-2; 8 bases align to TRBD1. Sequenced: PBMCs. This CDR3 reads CASRQGVDGYTF. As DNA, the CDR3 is TGTGCCAGCAGACAGGGGGTAGATGGCTACACCTTC.